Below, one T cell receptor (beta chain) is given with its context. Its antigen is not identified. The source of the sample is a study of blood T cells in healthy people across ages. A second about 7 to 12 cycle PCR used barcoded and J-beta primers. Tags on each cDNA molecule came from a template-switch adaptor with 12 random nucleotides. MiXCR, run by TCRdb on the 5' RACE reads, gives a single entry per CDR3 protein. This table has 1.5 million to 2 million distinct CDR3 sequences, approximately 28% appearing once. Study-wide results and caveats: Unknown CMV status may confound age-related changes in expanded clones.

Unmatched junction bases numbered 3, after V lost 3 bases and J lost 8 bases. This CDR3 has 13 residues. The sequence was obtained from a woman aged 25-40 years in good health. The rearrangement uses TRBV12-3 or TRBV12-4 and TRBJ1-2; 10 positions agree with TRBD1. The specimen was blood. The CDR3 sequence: CASSFWGQGGYTF. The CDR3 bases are TGTGCCAGCAGTTTTTGGGGACAGGGGGGCTACACCTTC.